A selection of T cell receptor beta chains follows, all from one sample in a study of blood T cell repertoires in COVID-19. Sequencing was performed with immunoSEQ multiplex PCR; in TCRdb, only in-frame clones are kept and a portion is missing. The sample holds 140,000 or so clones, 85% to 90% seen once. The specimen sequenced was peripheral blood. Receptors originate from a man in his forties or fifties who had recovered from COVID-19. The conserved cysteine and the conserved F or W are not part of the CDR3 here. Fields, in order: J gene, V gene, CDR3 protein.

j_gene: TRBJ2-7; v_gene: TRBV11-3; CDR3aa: ASSLGLGDNSYEQY
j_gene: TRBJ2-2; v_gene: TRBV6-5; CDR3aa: ASRRDNAGELF
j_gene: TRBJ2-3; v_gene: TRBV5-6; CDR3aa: ASSSSGLSTDTQY
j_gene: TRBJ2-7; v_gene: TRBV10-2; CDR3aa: ASSNGGRGGHEQY
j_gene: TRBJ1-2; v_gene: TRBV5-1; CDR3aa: ASSLVLQGIDGYT
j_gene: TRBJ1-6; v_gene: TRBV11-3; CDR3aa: ASSLGQRNSPLH
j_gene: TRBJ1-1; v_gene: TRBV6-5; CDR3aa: ASSPTGVNTEAF
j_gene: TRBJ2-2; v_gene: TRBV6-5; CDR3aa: ASSQDREGTGELF
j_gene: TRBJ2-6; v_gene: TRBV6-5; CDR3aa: ASSYGPSGANVLT
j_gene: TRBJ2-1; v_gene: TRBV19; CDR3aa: ASSRIPGQGTNEQF
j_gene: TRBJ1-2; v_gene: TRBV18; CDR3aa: ASSPAGQGTYGYT
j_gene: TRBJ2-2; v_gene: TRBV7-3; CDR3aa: ASSPDRANTGELF
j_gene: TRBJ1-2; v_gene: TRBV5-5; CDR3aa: ASSLLGRGDGYT
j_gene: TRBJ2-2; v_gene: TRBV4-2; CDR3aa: ASSQSLLAGGTGELF
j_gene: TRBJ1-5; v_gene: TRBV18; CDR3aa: ASSPRGWQFNNQPQH
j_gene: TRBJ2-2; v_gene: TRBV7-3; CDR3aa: ASNLSPGQGAGGELF
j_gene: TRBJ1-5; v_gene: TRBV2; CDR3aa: ASQNYRESQH
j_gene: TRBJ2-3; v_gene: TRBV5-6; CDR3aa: ASSHPTGSGGH
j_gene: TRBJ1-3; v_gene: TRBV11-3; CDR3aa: ASSPGLAGNTIY
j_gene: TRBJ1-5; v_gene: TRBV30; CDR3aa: AWNGVSNQPQH
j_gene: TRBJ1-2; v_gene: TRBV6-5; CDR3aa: ASRALGEGYGYT
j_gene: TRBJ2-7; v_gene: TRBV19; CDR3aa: ASSIFAGYGMNEQY
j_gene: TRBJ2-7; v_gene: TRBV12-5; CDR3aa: ASDSTGSSYEQY
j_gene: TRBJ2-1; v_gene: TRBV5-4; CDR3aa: ASSREIARSSYNEQF
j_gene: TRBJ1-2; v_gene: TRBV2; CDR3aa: ASSESGYYGYT
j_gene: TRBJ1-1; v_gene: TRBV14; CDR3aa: ASSQAPQAGTEAF
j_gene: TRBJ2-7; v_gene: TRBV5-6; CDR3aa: ASSLRASYEQY
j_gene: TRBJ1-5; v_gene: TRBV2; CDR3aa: ASSERQASQPQH
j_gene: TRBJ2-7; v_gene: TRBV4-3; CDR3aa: ASSQGTSGGTYEQY
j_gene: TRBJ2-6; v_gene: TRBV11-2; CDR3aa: ASSLGSVLSGANVLT
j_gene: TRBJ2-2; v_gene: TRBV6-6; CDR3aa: ASNRQGELNTGELF
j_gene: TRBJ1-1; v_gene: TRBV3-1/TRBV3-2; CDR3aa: ASSQDRGRYTEAF
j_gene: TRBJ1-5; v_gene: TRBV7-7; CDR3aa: ASSFPNRGSNQPQH
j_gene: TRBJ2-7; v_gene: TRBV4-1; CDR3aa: ASSQDRGISYEQY
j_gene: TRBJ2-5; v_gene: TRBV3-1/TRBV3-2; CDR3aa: ASSQDETGTETQY
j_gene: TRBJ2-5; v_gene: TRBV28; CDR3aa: ASSTSPGDETQY
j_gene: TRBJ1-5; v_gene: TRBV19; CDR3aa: ASSLRDRLLSPQH
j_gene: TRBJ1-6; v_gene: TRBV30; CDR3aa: AWMSDRLSPLH
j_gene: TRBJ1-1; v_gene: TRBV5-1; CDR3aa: ASSFQSTKDMNTEAF
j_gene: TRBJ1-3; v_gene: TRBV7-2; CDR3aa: ASSLAADSGNTIY
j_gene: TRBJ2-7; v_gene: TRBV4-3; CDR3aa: ASSHFTGDYEQY
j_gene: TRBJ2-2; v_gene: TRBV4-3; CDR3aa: ASSQDLGGGPHTGELF
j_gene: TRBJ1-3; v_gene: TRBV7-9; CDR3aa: AGTESGNTIY
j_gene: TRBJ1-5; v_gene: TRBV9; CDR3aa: ASSVYAGDQPQH
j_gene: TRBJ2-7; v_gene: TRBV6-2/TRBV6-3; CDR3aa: ASSATGSSYEQY
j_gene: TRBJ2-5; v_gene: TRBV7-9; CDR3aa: ASSLVYSIGQETQY
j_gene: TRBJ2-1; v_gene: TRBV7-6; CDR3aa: ASSYSGGAVNEQF